These 32 T cell receptor beta chains originate from one sample sequenced in a study of T cell changes during pregnancy in multiple sclerosis. The table came from immunoSEQ multiplex PCR; TCRdb's copy has only in-frame clones and leaves some out. The sample lists 35,000 to 50,000 clones, about nine tenths occurring once. The specimen comprised CD4+ T cells from peripheral blood mononuclear cells, sampled in the second trimester of pregnancy. Receptors were obtained from a female donor with multiple sclerosis, enrolled in a pregnancy study.

This chain connects TRBV4-3 to TRBJ2-5, with D perhaps TRBD1 (8 bases). The ends were cut back, 3 bases at V and 5 bases at J, with 22 bases in the middle. Germline lookup yields CDR1 LGHNA and CDR2 YSLEER. This CDR3 contains 17 residues. The chain's CDR3 is CASSHNLQGAGGETQYF. Here the CDR3 DNA reads TGCGCCAGCAGCCACAACTTGCAGGGGGCCGGGGGGGAGACCCAGTACTTC.

The genes are TRBV29-1 and TRBJ2-5, with TRBD2 identical over 7 bases. Unmatched junction bases numbered 19, after V lost 8 bases and J lost 10 bases. The CDR3 has 14 amino acids. Germline lookup yields CDR1 SQVTM and CDR2 ANQGSEA. The CDR3 DNA reads as TGCAGCTTCTCCCTCGCGGGTGGGCCGGGGGGCCAGTACTTC. This encodes CSFSLAGGPGGQYF.

This sequence joins TRBV28 and TRBJ1-2, with a possible D match to TRBD1 (5 bases). CDR3 size: 14 residues. The V gene's germline CDR1 is MDHEN and CDR2 SYDVKM. Deletions cut 5 bases from V and 2 bases from J, with 12 bases between. The CDR3 DNA reads TGTGCCAGCAGTCTTCAGGGTCCCAACTATGGCTACACCTTC. Translation gives CASSLQGPNYGYTF.

The V and J genes are TRBV2 and TRBJ2-2; D is undetermined. This CDR3 region has 15 residues. The germline V gene has CDR1 SNHLY and CDR2 FYNNEI. Trimming stripped 5 bases from V and 0 bases from J, with 10 bases between. The CDR3 nucleotides are TGTGCCAGCAGTCTCCGACAAACGAACACCGGGGAGCTGTTTTTT. Protein product: CASSLRQTNTGELFF. Based on the CDR3 plus reference TRBV2 and TRBJ2-2, the full variable domain is EPEVTQTPSHQVTQMGQEVILRCVPISNHLYFYWYRQILGQKVEFLVSFYNNEISEKSEIFDDQFSVERPDGSNFTLKIRSTKLEDSAMYFCASSLRQTNTGELFFGEGSRLTVL.

This chain joins TRBV6-5 and TRBJ2-7; D perhaps matches TRBD2 (6 bases). Germline V gene sequence: CDR1 MNHEY, CDR2 SVGAGI. V lost 0 bases and J lost 6, with 12 bases in between. The CDR3 loop spans 14 amino acids. The CDR3 here is CASSYSFGRPEQYF. The CDR3, as DNA: TGTGCCAGCAGTTACTCCTTCGGGAGACCCGAGCAGTACTTC.

J is TRBJ2-1 and V is TRBV23-1; D is perhaps TRBD1 (5 bases). TRBV23-1 falls under the ORF class, with uncertain function. The V end lost 4 bases, the J end lost 10 bases, and 14 bases lay between the germline ends. This CDR3 is 13 amino acids long. DNA of the CDR3: TGCGCCAGCAGTCGATCGAATAGGGGAGAGCAGTTCTTC. Protein: CASSRSNRGEQFF.

V usage is TRBV29-1 and J usage is TRBJ1-1; 8 bases line up with TRBD1. The V gene end was trimmed by 7 bases and the J gene end by 5 bases; junction bases not matched to a gene: 9. This CDR3 has 13 residues. Germline CDR1 is SQVTM and CDR2 is ANQGSEA. The CDR3 loop is CSDRQGARTEAFF. The DNA of the CDR3 is TGCAGCGACCGCCAGGGGGCTCGTACTGAAGCTTTCTTT.

The rearrangement joins TRBV19 to TRBJ1-5; no reliable D call. This CDR3 is 16 amino acids long. V lost 10 bases, J lost 1 base, and 20 bases lay in between. The germline V gene has CDR1 LNHDA and CDR2 SQIVND (reference sequence). The CDR3 protein is CATTGVSGISNQPQHF. For the CDR3, the DNA is TGTGCCACCACGGGCGTGTCGGGGATAAGCAATCAGCCCCAGCATTTT.

The V and J genes are TRBV7-9 and TRBJ1-1; weak D call: TRBD1 (5 bases). CDR3 length: 17 amino acids. Germline CDR1 and CDR2: SEHNR and FQNEAQ (reference sequence). V lost 5 bases to trimming and J lost 0 bases, with 19 bases between them. For the CDR3, the DNA is TGTGCCAGCAGCCTCCAGGGTTTTGAGAATATGAACACTGAAGCTTTCTTT. It specifies CASSLQGFENMNTEAFF.

This chain connects TRBV28 to TRBJ1-5; TRBD1 matches at 7 bases. Germline loops: CDR1 MDHEN, CDR2 SYDVKM. The V gene end was trimmed by 3 bases and the J gene end by 2 bases; junction bases not matched to a gene: 4. This CDR3 comprises 15 residues. CDR3 sequence reads: CASSFTGAGNQPQHF. The CDR3 nucleotides are TGTGCCAGCAGTTTCACAGGGGCTGGCAATCAGCCCCAGCATTTT.

The genes are TRBV7-9 and TRBJ2-3; D is uncertain. With 3 bases removed from V and 4 bases from J, the gap between germline ends came to 11 bases. The CDR3 has 14 residues. Germline lookup yields CDR1 SEHNR and CDR2 FQNEAQ (reference sequence). Here the CDR3 DNA reads TGTGCCAGCAGCTTGTTTAGTGTCTCAGATACGCAGTATTTT. It is translated as CASSLFSVSDTQYF.

The chain couples TRBV5-6 to TRBJ2-2; no firm D call. Germline CDR1 is SGHDT and CDR2 is YYEEEE. V was cut by 4 bases and J by 7 bases, with 8 bases left in between. The CDR3 spans 12 residues. CDR3 sequence (DNA): TGTGCCAGCAGCCCCCCGTTCGGGGAGCTGTTTTTT. This translates into CASSPPFGELFF.

The chain employs TRBV7-9 and TRBJ2-3; D gene unclear. The germline V gene has CDR1 SEHNR and CDR2 FQNEAQ (reference sequence). V lost 1 base and J lost 7, with 24 bases in between. The CDR3 contains 18 residues. The CDR3 here is CASSLGITGVAATNTQYF. As DNA, the CDR3 is TGTGCCAGCAGCTTAGGAATAACTGGTGTGGCGGCCACGAATACGCAGTATTTT.

The gene calls are TRBV2 and TRBJ2-5; weak D call: TRBD1 (5 bases). V lost 7 bases and J lost 1, with 13 bases in between. Germline CDR1 reads SNHLY; CDR2 reads FYNNEI. The CDR3 covers 14 residues. CDR3 region: CASTRMDTQETQYF. The CDR3 DNA follows: TGTGCCAGCACGAGAATGGACACCCAAGAGACCCAGTACTTC.

V gene TRBV28 combines with J gene TRBJ2-7; TRBD1 agrees at 7 bases. The trim removed 7 bases at V and 3 bases at J, leaving 12 bases unmatched. The CDR3 is 15 amino acids. Germline V gene data show CDR1 as MDHEN and CDR2 as SYDVKM. The CDR3 sequence: CASIPRGLADYEQYF. The CDR3 region has the DNA TGTGCCAGCATCCCAAGGGGGCTAGCAGACTACGAGCAGTACTTC.

This chain connects TRBV4-3 to TRBJ2-1, with TRBD2 identical over 8 bases. Germline-derived CDR1 and CDR2 are LGHNA and YSLEER. With V trimmed by 0 bases and J by 2 bases, 3 bases remained unmatched. This CDR3 is built from 16 residues. CDR3 in amino acids: CASSQEAGATYNEQFF. DNA of the CDR3: TGCGCCAGCAGCCAAGAAGCGGGAGCAACCTACAATGAGCAGTTCTTC.

This chain links TRBV5-1 with TRBJ2-7; 7 bases align to TRBD1. Trimming removed 3 bases from V and 3 bases from J; junction bases left unmatched: 12. The CDR3 is made up of 16 amino acids. Germline CDR1 reads SGHRS; CDR2 reads YFSETQ. CDR3 residues: CASSSLGQVDSYEQYF. CDR3 bases: TGCGCCAGCAGCTCCTTAGGACAGGTTGATAGCTACGAGCAGTACTTC.

The table lists this clone with a few counts. The chain recombines TRBV6-5 with TRBJ1-3; D call uncertain. CDR1 and CDR2 (germline): MNHEY, SVGAGI. V lost 6 bases to trimming and J lost 0 bases, with 12 bases between them. The CDR3 has 15 amino acids. This chain's CDR3 is CASRNTGISGNTIYF. In nucleotides, the CDR3 is TGTGCCAGCAGAAATACGGGAATCTCTGGAAACACCATATATTTT.

The chain is built from TRBV28 and TRBJ2-3, with TRBD2 matching over 12 bases. V lost 8 bases and J lost 9; bases outside the gene matches: 9. This CDR3 has 14 amino acids. Germline V CDR1 and CDR2: MDHEN, SYDVKM. CDR3 sequence reads: CASRTSGALITQYF. CDR3 bases: TGTGCCAGCCGGACTAGCGGGGCTCTTATAACGCAGTATTTT. Drawing the rest from reference TRBV28 and TRBJ2-3, the complete variable domain is DVKVTQSSRYLVKRTGEKVFLECVQDMDHENMFWYRQDPGLGLRLIYFSYDVKMKEKGDIPEGYSVSREKKERFSLILESASTNQTSMYLCASRTSGALITQYFGPGTRLTVL.

The chain carries TRBV5-6 and TRBJ1-1, with TRBD1 matching over 9 bases. The V gene's germline CDR1 is SGHDT and CDR2 YYEEEE. V shed 0 bases and J 5 bases; nucleotides not matched to a gene: 5. The CDR3 is 15 amino acids. The CDR3 nucleotides are TGTGCCAGCAGCTTGGGTTTGACAGGGGGAACTGAAGCTTTCTTT. This sequence encodes CASSLGLTGGTEAFF.

This chain uses TRBV2 with TRBJ2-4, with D tentatively TRBD1 (5 bases). This CDR3 has 15 residues. V was trimmed by 7 bases and J by 0 bases, leaving 13 bases between them. Germline values: CDR1 SNHLY, CDR2 FYNNEI. The CDR3 coding sequence is TGTGCCAGCACCCCAGACAGACTAGCCAAAAACATTCAGTACTTC. Its protein is CASTPDRLAKNIQYF.

The gene calls are TRBV18 and TRBJ1-5; TRBD1 matches at 12 bases. The CDR3 contains 16 residues. V was pared by 2 bases and J by 7 bases, with 6 bases of the junction left unmatched. CDR1 and CDR2 from the germline V gene are KGHSH and LQKENI. CDR3 residues: CASSPMGQGAQQPQHF. The DNA for the CDR3 is TGTGCCAGCTCACCAATGGGACAGGGGGCACAGCAGCCCCAGCATTTT.

The chain links TRBV6-5 to TRBJ2-1; 12 bases match TRBD2. Germline V gene lookup returns CDR1 MNHEY and CDR2 SVGAGI. Trimming at V came to 4 bases and at J to 8 bases, leaving 9 bases not matched to a gene. CDR3 length: 16 residues. CDR3 protein: CASSFRTSGTRDEQFF. CDR3 coding DNA: TGTGCCAGCAGTTTTAGGACTAGCGGGACCAGGGATGAGCAGTTCTTC.

The genes are TRBV5-4 and TRBJ2-2, with a possible D match to TRBD2 (6 bases). Germline V gene lookup returns CDR1 SGHNT and CDR2 YYREEE (reference sequence). V was cut by 4 bases and J by 7 bases, with 8 bases left in between. This CDR3 is 12 amino acids long. Here the CDR3 reads CASSAGIGELFF. In DNA form, the CDR3 reads TGTGCCAGCAGCGCGGGAATCGGGGAGCTGTTTTTT. Full variable domain (rest looked up from reference TRBV5-4 and TRBJ2-2): ETGVTQSPTHLIKTRGQQVTLRCSSQSGHNTVSWYQQALGQGPQFIFQYYREEENGRGNFPPRFSGLQFPNYSSELNVNALELDDSALYLCASSAGIGELFFGEGSRLTVL.

This chain connects TRBV5-6 to TRBJ2-1, with D perhaps TRBD2 (5 bases). The CDR3 is 11 amino acids. Between the trimmed V and J ends, which lost 7 bases and 9 bases, there was a span of 11 bases. Germline V gene lookup returns CDR1 SGHDT and CDR2 YYEEEE. CDR3 nucleotide sequence: TGTGCCAGCGGGCAGGAGGTTGAGCAGTTCTTC. It codes for CASGQEVEQFF.

The chain employs TRBV28 and TRBJ2-1; 9 positions agree with TRBD2. The CDR3 spans 15 residues. The trim removed 7 bases at V and 9 bases at J, leaving 13 bases unmatched. Germline CDR1 reads MDHEN; CDR2 reads SYDVKM. The CDR3 DNA reads TGTGCCAGCAAACGCGGGAGGGCCCGTAATAGTGAGCAGTTCTTC. This codes for CASKRGRARNSEQFF.

In its sample, this clone was seen once. The gene calls are TRBV4-2 and TRBJ2-1, with D perhaps TRBD2 (6 bases). Germline CDR1 reads LGHNA; CDR2 reads YNFKEQ. The CDR3 covers 16 residues. Between the trimmed V and J ends, which lost 1 base and 5 bases, there was a span of 15 bases. The CDR3 reads CASSQGGTYLNNEQFF. The CDR3 DNA sequence: TGTGCCAGCAGCCAAGGGGGGACTTACCTTAACAATGAGCAGTTCTTC.

The V and J genes are TRBV28 and TRBJ2-1, with D maybe TRBD2 (5 bases). The CDR3 totals 20 residues. CDR1 is MDHEN and CDR2 is SYDVKM in the germline V gene. V was pared by 3 bases and J by 4 bases, with 28 bases between. The CDR3, as DNA: TGTGCCAGCAGTTTCCCCCGCATAAGAGCGGTCCTCCGGGGATACAATGAGCAGTTCTTC. The encoded protein is CASSFPRIRAVLRGYNEQFF.

The V call is TRBV28, the J call TRBJ2-7; D remains ambiguous. V lost 8 bases, J lost 0 bases, and 11 bases lay in between. CDR1 is MDHEN, CDR2 SYDVKM, per germline. This CDR3 comprises 13 residues. CDR3 nucleotides: TGTGCCAGCCGCGGCCCCAACTCCTACGAGCAGTACTTC. This sequence encodes CASRGPNSYEQYF.

The rearrangement links TRBV6-5 to TRBJ1-2, with D tentatively TRBD1 (5 bases). Germline assignment: CDR1 MNHEY and CDR2 SVGAGI. CDR3 length equals 13 residues. Between the trimmed V and J ends, which lost 6 bases and 4 bases, there was a span of 12 bases. CDR3 loop: CASRLPGGYGYTF. The CDR3 DNA sequence: TGTGCCAGCAGGCTACCGGGGGGCTATGGCTACACCTTC.

This sequence joins TRBV12-5 and TRBJ2-3; D may be TRBD1 (5 bases). Trimming shortened V by 7 bases and J by 6 bases, and 8 bases separated the two germline ends. Germline V gene data show CDR1 as LGHNT and CDR2 as FRNRAP. This CDR3 is built from 11 residues. The CDR3 DNA reads as TGTGCTAGTGCCAAGGGGGATACGCAGTATTTT. It yields the protein CASAKGDTQYF.

The chain carries TRBV4-2 and TRBJ2-7, with TRBD2 identical over 7 bases. Germline CDR1 LGHNA, CDR2 YNFKEQ. CDR3 length equals 16 residues. Unmatched junction bases numbered 9, after V lost 0 bases and J lost 4 bases. The CDR3 here is CASSQESRGSGYEQYF. CDR3 bases: TGTGCCAGCAGCCAAGAATCTCGCGGGAGCGGGTACGAGCAGTACTTC.